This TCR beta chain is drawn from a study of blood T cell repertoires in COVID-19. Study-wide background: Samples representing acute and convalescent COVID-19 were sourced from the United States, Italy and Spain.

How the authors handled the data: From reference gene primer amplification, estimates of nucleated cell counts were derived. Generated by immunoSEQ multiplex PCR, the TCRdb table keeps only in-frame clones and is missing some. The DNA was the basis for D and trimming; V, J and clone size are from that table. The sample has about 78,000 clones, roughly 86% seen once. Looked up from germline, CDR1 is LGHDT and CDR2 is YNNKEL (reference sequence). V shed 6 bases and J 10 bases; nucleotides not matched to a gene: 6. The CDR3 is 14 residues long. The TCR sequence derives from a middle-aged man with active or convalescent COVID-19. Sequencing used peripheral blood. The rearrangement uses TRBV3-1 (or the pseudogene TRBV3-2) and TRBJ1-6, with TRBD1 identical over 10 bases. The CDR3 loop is CASRWTGGQSPLHF. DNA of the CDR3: TGTGCCAGCAGATGGACAGGGGGACAGTCACCCCTCCACTTT.